Below, 9 T cell receptor beta chains from the same sample are listed, as sequenced in a study of blood T cell repertoires in COVID-19 (dated by TCRdb to about 2020). Library preparation was by the immunoSEQ multiplex PCR assay. TCRdb holds this immuneACCESS table with in-frame rearrangements only. Some clones are missing; in checked studies, unresolved V genes explain under half, and the rest has no known cause. The sample table shows 150,000 to 200,000 clones, and roughly 80% are seen once. In total, the top ten clones hold 13% to 15% of the sample. Source material: PBMCs or T cells enriched from blood (not recorded which). The receptors stem from a man in his sixties who had been exposed to COVID-19.

This chain joins TRBV28 and TRBJ1-5, with 8 bases identical to TRBD1. V shed 8 bases and J 0 bases; nucleotides not matched to a gene: 9. Germline CDR1 MDHEN, CDR2 SYDVKM. The CDR3 runs 16 residues. The CDR3 nucleotides read TGTGCCAGCCGCCCAGGGGGCGTATATAGCAATCAGCCCCAGCATTTT. Encoded protein: CASRPGGVYSNQPQHF.

The chain has TRBV6-5 and TRBJ1-3, with a possible D match to TRBD1 (6 bases). V was clipped by 6 bases and J by 0 bases, with 9 bases between them. Germline CDR1 reads MNHEY; CDR2 reads SVGAGI. The CDR3 runs 14 residues. DNA for the CDR3: TGTGCCAGCAGCACAGGGTTCTCTGGAAACACCATATATTTT. Protein: CASSTGFSGNTIYF.

Only a few counts were recorded for this clone. The chain couples TRBV7-2 to TRBJ1-2; D is unresolved. Per the germline V gene, CDR1 is SGHTA and CDR2 is FQGNSA. The CDR3 runs to 13 residues. V lost 3 bases and J lost 10, with 15 bases in between. The CDR3 DNA is TGTGCCAGCAGCTTTAAAGCCGTCGGGAACTACACCTTC. Protein sequence: CASSFKAVGNYTF.

This chain uses TRBV7-9 with TRBJ1-5; TRBD1 matches 12 bases. The CDR3 covers 18 residues. Germline V CDR1 and CDR2: SEHNR, FQNEAQ (reference sequence). V lost 1 base, J lost 4 bases, and 8 bases stayed unmatched. CDR3 nucleotide sequence: TGTGCCAGCAGCTTAGGGGGACAGGGGGCTCTAGGGAATCAGCCCCAGCATTTT. Amino acids: CASSLGGQGALGNQPQHF.

This clone has a count of ten or more. In nucleotides, the CDR3 is TGTGCCAGCAGTTGGGGGGACGGGGCCAACGTCCTGACTTTC. Its protein is CASSWGDGANVLTF. The chain combines TRBV6-5 with TRBJ2-6; maybe TRBD2 (6 bases). This CDR3 region has 14 residues. Germline V gene data show CDR1 as MNHEY and CDR2 as SVGAGI. The V end lost 4 bases, the J end lost 4 bases, and 8 bases lay between the germline ends.

This clone was recorded only once. This chain joins TRBV5-8 and TRBJ1-2; D unclear. CDR3 length equals 14 residues. The germline V gene encodes CDR1 SGHTS and CDR2 YDEGEE. The V end was cut by 0 bases, the J end by 7 bases, with 13 bases between. This CDR3 reads CASSLDAVPAGYTF. The CDR3 nucleotides read TGTGCCAGCAGCTTGGACGCGGTCCCGGCTGGCTACACCTTC.

The chain recombines TRBV6-5 with TRBJ2-7; TRBD1 agrees at 8 bases. The germline gives CDR1 MNHEY, CDR2 SVGAGI. The ends lost 5 bases at V and 6 bases at J; junction bases unmatched: 3. The CDR3 consists of 12 residues. CDR3 sequence reads: CASSTTGVEQYF. The CDR3 bases are TGTGCCAGCAGTACGACAGGGGTCGAGCAGTACTTC.

This clone was seen once. V and J are TRBV19 and TRBJ1-5; maybe TRBD1 (5 bases). In germline, CDR1 is LNHDA, CDR2 SQIVND (reference sequence). Between the trimmed V and J ends, which lost 7 bases and 0 bases, there was a span of 22 bases. This CDR3 has 18 amino acids. In DNA, the CDR3 is TGTGCCAGTACCATGGGGCAGAAGCTTAACTATAGCAATCAGCCCCAGCATTTT. Translated, it gives CASTMGQKLNYSNQPQHF.

V and J are TRBV24-1 and TRBJ2-1, with 7 bases matching TRBD2. Unmatched junction bases numbered 12, after V lost 5 bases and J lost 6 bases. Germline CDR1 reads KGHDR; CDR2 reads SFDVKD. This CDR3 has 16 amino acids. CDR3 nucleotide sequence: TGTGCCACCAGTGCCGACGGTCGGACTAGTGGCAATGAGCAGTTCTTC. Protein sequence: CATSADGRTSGNEQFF.